The T cell receptor (beta chain) under discussion was sequenced for a study of CD8 T cells in Susac syndrome. Study-level results: The study admitted that it had a relatively small number of individuals in its TCR sequencing and HLA analysis.

With regard to this clonotype: The target antigen is unknown.

The germline V gene encodes CDR1 SEHNR and CDR2 FQNEAQ (reference sequence). This CDR3 has 14 amino acids. V dropped 4 bases and J dropped 8 bases, with 15 bases sitting between them. An input of 0.5 to 1 ug of RNA was subjected to reverse transcription using random hexamers. TCRdb processed the immunoSEQ multiplex PCR reads anew with MiXCR; each CDR3 protein has one entry. Of some 150,000 distinct CDR3 sequences listed, just under 97% are singletons. The rearrangement links TRBV7-9 to TRBJ2-1, with D perhaps TRBD1 or TRBD2 (5 bases each). The sequence was obtained from a human donor with multiple sclerosis. The sequencing input was CD8+ T cells from PBMCs. In DNA form, the CDR3 reads TGTGCCAGCAGCTCCTCCACCGGGGCTGATGAGCAGTTCTTC. As protein: CASSSSTGADEQFF.